This TCR beta chain was captured by sequencing in a study of T cell clones after liver transplantation. In the study overall: Without induction therapy, subjects received standard immunosuppression until 12-24 months post-transplant. Study conclusions and caveats: In most of the 8 subjects, circulating graft-donor-reactive CD4 TCRbeta sequences fell significantly after transplant. Graft donor-reactive T cells may have migrated into the graft rather than being deleted.

This CDR3 is 13 amino acids long. The V end lost 1 base, the J end lost 0 bases, and 4 bases lay between the germline ends. CDR1 SEHNR and CDR2 FQNEAQ come from the germline V gene (reference sequence). The method was immunoSEQ multiplex PCR; TCRdb's version includes in-frame clones alone and lacks a portion of them. This table holds 95,000 to 110,000 clones, approximately 79% found once. Unstimulated PBMCs were sorted into CD3+CD4+ and CD3+CD8+ populations. As for this clone: Its specificity is not known.

This TCR was recovered from a human patient who received a liver transplant. The graft donor may account for some of the T cells. Sequences were derived from CD4+ T cells from blood, sampled around 49 months after liver transplant. The chain combines TRBV7-9 with TRBJ2-7, with D uncertain. The CDR3 loop reads CASSLVSSYEQYF. CDR3 DNA sequence: TGTGCCAGCAGCTTAGTGTCCTCCTACGAGCAGTACTTC.